This T cell receptor (beta chain) was sequenced for a study of blood T cells in healthy people across ages (dated by TCRdb to about 2015). For the study in its entirety: In model experiments, template switching captured roughly one uniquely barcoded TCR beta cDNA molecule for every two T cells. Donors were grouped into four age groups: young (average roughly 17 years), middle-aged (about 38), aged (around 56) and long-lived (around 80). Age-related changes in TCR beta repertoire diversity were measured in the study by deep sequencing normalized with unique cDNA molecular identifiers. To avoid experimental bias, donors of different ages were randomly spread across the sequencing lanes. Two additional independent replicas of 1 million unique cDNA reads from the same blood draw were analyzed for two donors (one aged 18 to 30 and one aged 80 or older).

Notes on this clonotype: Its antigen remains undetermined. No much larger clone exists at a distance of one base, and base qualities are not known.

Libraries were built with 5' RACE. TCRdb names Illumina HiSeq 2500 as the instrument used. A second PCR of roughly 7 to 12 cycles was run with a J-beta primer mix and a sample-barcoded 5' primer. A unique molecular identifier was introduced onto each TCR beta cDNA molecule by a template-switch 5' adaptor carrying 12 random nucleotides. Each sample yielded at least 2.5 million CDR3-containing paired-end reads. The Mint cDNA synthesis kit, primed by a TRBC-specific oligonucleotide, was used to synthesize first-strand cDNA from all RNA. Following uracil-DNA glycosylase treatment, all cDNA underwent a first 18-cycle PCR with the universal primers M1SS and BC2_uni_R. The paper's processing steps were these. For normalization, 1 million high-quality reads were randomly selected from each sample, with every read carrying a distinct molecular identifier. Instead of being binned into consensus sequences, reads that shared molecular identifiers were thrown out. MiTCR, run with a Q25 quality threshold and the strictest error-elimination algorithm, handled CDR3 identification, clonotype clustering and error correction. A nonparametric unseen species model with Euler transformation was used to estimate lower-bound total TCR beta diversity. In-frame beta chains were kept once TCRdb had trimmed the public reads at Q25 with fastp and called clones with MiXCR. Each entry merges the rows of one CDR3 protein and shows their most common DNA and genes. The V and J calls come from TCRdb's annotation, not from the publication. This sample holds over a million distinct CDR3 sequences; approximately 43% were observed only once. Jointly, the top ten make up more than 4% of the sample.

The CDR3 starts with the cysteine, ends with the phenylalanine, and has 15 residues. The entry retains the CDR3 DNA only, 45 bases that are in frame from base 1. From a lookup of the germline V gene (reference sequence), CDR1 and CDR2 are MNHEY and SMNVEV. The investigation overall reported the following: Estimates of total diversity based on one million sequenced T cells were regarded as lower bounds and as underestimates. Observed TCR beta diversity correlated strongly with the percentage of naive T cells measured by flow cytometry. The long-lived group showed more naive CD4+ T cells, fewer expanded clones and increased TCR diversity than the aged group, suggesting age selection. As age increased, observed TCR beta diversity per million T cells dropped in a roughly linear way, and a significant reduction was already evident by age about 36. Bulk unsorted PBMC profiling prevented conclusive comparison of naive and antigen-experienced compartments. Donor CMV infection status was unknown, potentially confounding age-related changes in expanded clonotypes.

The donors were around 39 Caucasian individuals from Russia, aged roughly 6 to 90 years, who were systemically healthy. Each donor gave 8 to 10 milliliters of peripheral blood, collected into EDTA-treated Vacutainer tubes. Ficoll-Paque density-gradient centrifugation was used to isolate PBMCs, with at least 7 million obtained per sample. Trizol reagent was used to extract total RNA from the PBMCs, yielding at least 6 micrograms per sample. Naive CD45RAhigh/CD27high T cell percentages were measured by flow cytometry on a PBMC aliquot from every donor. The sequencing input was blood. The sequence was collected from a woman aged 18 to 35 in good health. The sequence links TRBV27 to TRBJ2-4; TRBD2 aligns with 9 central bases. The closer fit of TRBJ2-7 to the DNA end suggests the J call may be wrong. At the DNA level, the sequence is TGTGCCAGCAGTAAGATAGCGGGGGAAAGCTACGAGCAGTACTTC. It codes for CASSKIAGESYEQYF.